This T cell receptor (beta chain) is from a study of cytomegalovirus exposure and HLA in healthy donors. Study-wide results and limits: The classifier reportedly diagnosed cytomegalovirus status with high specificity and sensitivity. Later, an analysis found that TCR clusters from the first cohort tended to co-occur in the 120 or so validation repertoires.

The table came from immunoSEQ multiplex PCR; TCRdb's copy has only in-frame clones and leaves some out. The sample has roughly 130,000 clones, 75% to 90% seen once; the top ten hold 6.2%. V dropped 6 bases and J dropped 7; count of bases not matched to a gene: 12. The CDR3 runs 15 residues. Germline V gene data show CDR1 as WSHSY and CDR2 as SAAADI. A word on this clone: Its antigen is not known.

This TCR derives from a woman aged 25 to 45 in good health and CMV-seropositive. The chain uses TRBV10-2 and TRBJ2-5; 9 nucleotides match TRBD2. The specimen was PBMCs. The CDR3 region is CASSEGLASSGTQYF. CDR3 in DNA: TGCGCCAGCAGCGAGGGACTAGCATCAAGTGGGACCCAGTACTTC.